Included here is one T cell receptor (beta chain) sequence, with context. Its antigen is unidentified. The CDR3 is made up of 14 amino acids. Germline lookup yields CDR1 SGDLS and CDR2 YYNGEE. V lost 0 bases and J lost 3, with 7 bases in between. The data belong to a study of T-cell memory formation after mild COVID-19. Across the study: Each donor largely had its own TCR clusters.

Study-wide findings and caveats: Chiefly within CM and EM were the contracting CD4+ clones; CD8+ ones were within EMRA. Specificity for SARS-CoV-2 was not confirmed among the second-wave clones peaking on day 37. Among clones contracting day 15 to 85, CD4/CD8 was balanced, whereas later expanders leaned CD4+.

Via MiXCR, TCRdb re-called the 5' RACE reads, giving one row per CDR3 protein. The table includes around 430,000 distinct CDR3 sequences, roughly 15% detected once. V is TRBV9 and J is TRBJ2-1, with D perhaps matching TRBD1 (5 bases). This sequence originates from a young man who had mild COVID-19 (a few samples of this study predate the infection). Cell type and time point are not known. Material: PBMCs or a T cell subset sorted from them (not recorded which). CDR3 in amino acids: CASSVVDSYNEQFF. The CDR3 DNA reads TGTGCCAGCAGCGTAGTAGACAGCTACAATGAGCAGTTCTTC.